This section outlines one T cell receptor (beta chain) sequence together with its context. Its antigen is undetermined. This sample is part of a study of OX40 agonist ivuxolimab in advanced cancers. The study's findings and limits: Within 6 weeks, CD4+ and CD8+ blood T cells expanded clonally at 0.1 to 3.0 mg/kg.

Using immunoSEQ multiplex PCR, the repertoire was profiled, and TCRdb retains in-frame clones only, with some absent. The sample has 65,000 to 90,000 clones, roughly 86% seen once. The CDR3 loop spans 17 amino acids. Germline-derived CDR1 and CDR2 are SGHTS and YDEGEE. Between the trimmed V and J ends, which lost 2 bases and 2 bases, there was a span of 16 bases. The sequencing used CD4+ or CD8+ T cells sorted from blood, collected in a trial of the OX40 agonist ivuxolimab. The chain couples TRBV5-8 to TRBJ1-4; no definite D call. The clonotype was recovered from an adult with an advanced solid tumor such as melanoma, head and neck, liver or kidney cancer. CDR3 nucleotides: TGTGCCAGCAGCTTTCTCCGGTTAAGCCCCACTAATGAAAAACTGTTTTTT. Protein product: CASSFLRLSPTNEKLFF.